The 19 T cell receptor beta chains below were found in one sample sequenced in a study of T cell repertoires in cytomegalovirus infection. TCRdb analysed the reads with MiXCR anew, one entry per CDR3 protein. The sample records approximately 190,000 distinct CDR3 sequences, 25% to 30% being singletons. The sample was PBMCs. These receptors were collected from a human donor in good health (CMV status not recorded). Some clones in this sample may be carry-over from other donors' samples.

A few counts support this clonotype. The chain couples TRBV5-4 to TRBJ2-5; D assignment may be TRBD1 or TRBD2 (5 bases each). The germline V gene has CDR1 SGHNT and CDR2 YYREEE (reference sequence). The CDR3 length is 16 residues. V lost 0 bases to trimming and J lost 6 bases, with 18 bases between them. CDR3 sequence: CASSLGQGDQGQTQYF. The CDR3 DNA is TGTGCCAGCAGCTTGGGGCAGGGAGACCAGGGTCAGACCCAGTACTTC.

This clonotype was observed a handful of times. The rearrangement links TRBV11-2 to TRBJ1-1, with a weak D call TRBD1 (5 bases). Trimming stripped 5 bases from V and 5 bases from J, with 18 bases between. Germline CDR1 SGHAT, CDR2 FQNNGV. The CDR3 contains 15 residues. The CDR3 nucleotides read TGTGCCAGCAGCCCATCTGACAGAGTAGGAACTGAAGCTTTCTTT. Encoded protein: CASSPSDRVGTEAFF.

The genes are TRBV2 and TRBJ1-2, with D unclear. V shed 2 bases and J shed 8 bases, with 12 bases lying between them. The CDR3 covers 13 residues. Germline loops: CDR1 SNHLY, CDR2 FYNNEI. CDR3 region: CASSETTLWGYTF. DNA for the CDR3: TGTGCCAGCAGTGAAACAACCTTATGGGGCTACACCTTC.

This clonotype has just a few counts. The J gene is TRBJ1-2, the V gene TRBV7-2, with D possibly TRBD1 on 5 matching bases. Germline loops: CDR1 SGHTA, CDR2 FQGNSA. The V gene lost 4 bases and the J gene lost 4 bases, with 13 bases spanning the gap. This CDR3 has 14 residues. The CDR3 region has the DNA TGTGCCAGCAGCTCCCCGGGACGGATCTATGGCTACACCTTC. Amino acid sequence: CASSSPGRIYGYTF.

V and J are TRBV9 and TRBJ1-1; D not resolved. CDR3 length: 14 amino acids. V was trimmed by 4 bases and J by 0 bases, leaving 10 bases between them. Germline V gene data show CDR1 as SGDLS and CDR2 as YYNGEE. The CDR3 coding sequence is TGTGCCAGCAGCCCTTTGGCCATGAACACTGAAGCTTTCTTT. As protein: CASSPLAMNTEAFF.

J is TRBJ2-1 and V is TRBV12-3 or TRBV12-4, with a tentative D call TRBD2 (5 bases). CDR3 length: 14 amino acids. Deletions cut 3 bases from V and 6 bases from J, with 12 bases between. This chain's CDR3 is CASSLAGSSNEQFF. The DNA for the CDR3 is TGTGCCAGCAGTTTGGCGGGTTCTTCCAATGAGCAGTTCTTC.

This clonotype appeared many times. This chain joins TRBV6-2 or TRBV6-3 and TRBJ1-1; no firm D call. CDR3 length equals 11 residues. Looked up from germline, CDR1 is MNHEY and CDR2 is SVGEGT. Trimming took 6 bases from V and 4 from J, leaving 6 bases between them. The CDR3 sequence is CASSRGTEAFF. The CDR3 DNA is TGTGCCAGCAGCCGGGGCACTGAAGCTTTCTTT.

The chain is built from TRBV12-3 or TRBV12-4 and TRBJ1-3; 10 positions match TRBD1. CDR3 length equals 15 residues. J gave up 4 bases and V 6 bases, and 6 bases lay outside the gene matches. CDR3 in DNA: TGTGCCAGCAGCCCCACGACAGGGGGCGGAAACACCATATATTTT. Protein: CASSPTTGGGNTIYF.

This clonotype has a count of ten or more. The CDR3 loop is CASSLGTPGSDEQFF. The DNA of the CDR3 is TGTGCCAGCAGCTTAGGGACACCCGGTAGCGATGAGCAGTTCTTC. The chain uses TRBV7-6 and TRBJ2-1, with D perhaps being TRBD1 or TRBD2 (5 bases each). Per germline, CDR1 SGHVS and CDR2 FNYEAQ. The CDR3 has 15 amino acids. V dropped 1 base and J dropped 8 bases, with 15 bases sitting between them.

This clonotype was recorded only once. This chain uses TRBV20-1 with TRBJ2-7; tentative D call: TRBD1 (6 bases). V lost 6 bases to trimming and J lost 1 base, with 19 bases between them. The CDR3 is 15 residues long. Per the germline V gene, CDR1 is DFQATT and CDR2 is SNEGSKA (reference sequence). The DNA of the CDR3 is TGCAGTGCCACGGGACACTCCAAAGGTTCCTACGAGCAGTACTTC. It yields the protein CSATGHSKGSYEQYF.

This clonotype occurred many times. The DNA of the CDR3 is TGTGCCAGCAGCCCTGAGGGCTCCTACGAGCAGTACTTC. Translation gives CASSPEGSYEQYF. The rearrangement uses TRBV7-3 and TRBJ2-7; TRBD2 might be the D (5 bases). Germline V lookup: CDR1 SGHTA, CDR2 FQGTGA. The CDR3 extends over 13 amino acids. V gave up 5 bases and J gave up 0 bases, with 8 bases separating them.

Here the CDR3 DNA reads TGTGCCAGCAGTTACGAGGAACAGAGAAAACTGTTTTTT. It yields the protein CASSYEEQRKLFF. This sequence joins TRBV6-6 and TRBJ1-4; D not certain. CDR1 and CDR2 (germline): MNHNY, SVGAGI (reference sequence). This CDR3 is built from 13 residues. Trimming stripped 2 bases from V and 10 bases from J, with 11 bases between.

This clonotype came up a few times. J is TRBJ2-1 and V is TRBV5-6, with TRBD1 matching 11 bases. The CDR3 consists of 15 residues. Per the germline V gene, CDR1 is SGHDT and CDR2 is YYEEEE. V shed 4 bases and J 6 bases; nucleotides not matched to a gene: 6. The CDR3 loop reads CASSRVGTGGNEQFF. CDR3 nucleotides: TGTGCCAGCAGCCGAGTCGGGACAGGGGGCAATGAGCAGTTCTTC.

Written as DNA, the CDR3 is TGTGCCAGCAGTAGCGGGGGTAACACAGATACGCAGTATTTT. Its protein is CASSSGGNTDTQYF. The chain has TRBV6-4 and TRBJ2-3, with 8 bases aligning to TRBD2. The length of the CDR3 is 14 residues. CDR1 is MRHNA, CDR2 SNTAGT, per germline. Trimming at V came to 5 bases and at J to 2 bases, leaving 3 bases not matched to a gene.

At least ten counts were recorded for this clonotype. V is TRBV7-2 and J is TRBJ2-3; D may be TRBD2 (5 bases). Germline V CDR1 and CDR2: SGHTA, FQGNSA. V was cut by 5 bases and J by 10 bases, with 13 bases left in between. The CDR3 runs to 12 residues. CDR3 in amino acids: CASSLLRGAQYF. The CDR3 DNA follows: TGTGCCAGCAGCCTCCTCCGGGGAGCGCAGTATTTT. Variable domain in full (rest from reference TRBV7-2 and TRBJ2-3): GAGVSQSPSNKVTEKGKDVELRCDPISGHTALYWYRQSLGQGLEFLIYFQGNSAPDKSGLPSDRFSAERTGGSVSTLTIQRTQQEDSAVYLCASSLLRGAQYFGPGTRLTVL.

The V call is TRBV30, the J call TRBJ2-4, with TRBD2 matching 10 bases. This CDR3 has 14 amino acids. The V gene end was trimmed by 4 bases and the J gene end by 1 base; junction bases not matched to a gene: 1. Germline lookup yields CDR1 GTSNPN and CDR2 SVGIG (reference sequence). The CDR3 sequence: CAWNSGGAKNIQYF. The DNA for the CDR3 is TGTGCCTGGAATAGCGGGGGGGCCAAAAACATTCAGTACTTC. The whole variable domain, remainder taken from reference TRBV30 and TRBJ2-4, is SQTIHQWPATLVQPVGSPLSLECTVEGTSNPNLYWYRQAAGRGLQLLFYSVGIGQISSEVPQNLSASRPQDRQFILSSKKLLLSDSGFYLCAWNSGGAKNIQYFGAGTRLSVL.

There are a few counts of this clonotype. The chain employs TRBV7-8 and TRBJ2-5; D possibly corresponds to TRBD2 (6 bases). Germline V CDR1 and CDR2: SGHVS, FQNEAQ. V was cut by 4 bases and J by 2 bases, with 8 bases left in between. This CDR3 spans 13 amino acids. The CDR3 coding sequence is TGTGCCAGCAGCTCGGGGACTCAAGAGACCCAGTACTTC. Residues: CASSSGTQETQYF.

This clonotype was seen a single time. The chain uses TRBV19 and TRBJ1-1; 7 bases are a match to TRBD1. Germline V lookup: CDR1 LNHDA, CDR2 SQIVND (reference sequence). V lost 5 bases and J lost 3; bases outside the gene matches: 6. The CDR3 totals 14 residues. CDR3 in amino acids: CASSPTGVDTEAFF. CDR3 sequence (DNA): TGTGCCAGTAGTCCCACAGGGGTGGACACTGAAGCTTTCTTT.

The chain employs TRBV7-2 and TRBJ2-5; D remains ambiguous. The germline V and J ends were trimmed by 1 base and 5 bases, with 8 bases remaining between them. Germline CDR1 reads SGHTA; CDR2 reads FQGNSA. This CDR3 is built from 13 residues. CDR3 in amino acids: CASSLDPRETQYF. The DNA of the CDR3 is TGTGCCAGCAGCTTAGACCCGCGGGAGACCCAGTACTTC. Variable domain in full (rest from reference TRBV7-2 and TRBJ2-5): GAGVSQSPSNKVTEKGKDVELRCDPISGHTALYWYRQSLGQGLEFLIYFQGNSAPDKSGLPSDRFSAERTGGSVSTLTIQRTQQEDSAVYLCASSLDPRETQYFGPGTRLLVL.